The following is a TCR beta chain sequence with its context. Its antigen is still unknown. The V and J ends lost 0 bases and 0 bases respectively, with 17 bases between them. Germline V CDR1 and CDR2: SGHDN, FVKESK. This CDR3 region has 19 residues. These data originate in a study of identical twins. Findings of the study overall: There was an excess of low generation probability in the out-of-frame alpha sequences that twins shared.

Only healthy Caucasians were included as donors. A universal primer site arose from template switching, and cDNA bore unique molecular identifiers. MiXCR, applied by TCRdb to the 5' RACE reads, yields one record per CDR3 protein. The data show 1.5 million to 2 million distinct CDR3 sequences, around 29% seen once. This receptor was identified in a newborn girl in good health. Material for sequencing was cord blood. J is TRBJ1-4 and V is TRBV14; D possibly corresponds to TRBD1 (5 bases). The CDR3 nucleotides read TGTGCCAGCAGCCAAGATTTGTTGGGCGTAGGGGCAACTAATGAAAAACTGTTTTTT. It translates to CASSQDLLGVGATNEKLFF.